What follows are 30 T cell receptor beta chains derived from one specimen sequenced in a study of naive and memory T cell subsets. An equimolar mix of two oligonucleotides served as the beta constant-region primer for TRBC1 and TRBC2. Ligated cDNA was amplified by four rounds of PCR with nested alpha and beta constant-region primers and SP2. A single record per CDR3 protein comes from TCRdb applying MiXCR to the UMI-ligation and nested PCR reads. The data hold about 8,000 distinct CDR3 sequences, with roughly 29% observed a single time. The source material was CD8+ TEMRA cells from blood. The subset denotes: effector memory re-expressing CD45RA, CD45RA+ CD27-. These TCRs come from a human donor in good health.

This clonotype has only a few counts. This CDR3 reads CATSRDSASSETQYF. CDR3 DNA: TGTGCCACCAGCAGAGATTCGGCTAGCTCAGAGACCCAGTACTTC. The chain employs TRBV15 and TRBJ2-5, with D maybe TRBD2 (5 bases). This CDR3 comprises 15 residues. The germline CDR1 and CDR2 sequences are LNHNV and YYDKDF (reference sequence). Trimming removed 0 bases from V and 4 bases from J, with 12 bases in between.

This clonotype was picked up a small number of times. The rearrangement uses TRBV4-3 and TRBJ2-7; no reliable D call. The CDR3 runs 12 residues. The ends were cut back, 0 bases at V and 7 bases at J, with 7 bases in the middle. Germline V gene sequence: CDR1 LGHNA, CDR2 YSLEER. CDR3 loop: CASSQDPGEQYF. DNA of the CDR3: TGCGCCAGCAGCCAAGATCCCGGGGAGCAGTACTTC.

The chain couples TRBV11-3 to TRBJ1-4; weak D call: TRBD1 (6 bases). The CDR3 is 13 residues long. Germline V gene data show CDR1 as SGHNT and CDR2 as YENEEA. V was shortened by 7 bases and J by 4 bases, with 10 bases between the two germline ends. The CDR3 DNA reads as TGTGCCAGCAAGGACAGAAGTAATGAAAAACTGTTTTTT. The encoded protein is CASKDRSNEKLFF.

This clonotype was observed many times. The chain joins TRBV7-9 to TRBJ1-1; D is uncertain. This CDR3 is built from 13 residues. The germline V and J ends were trimmed by 5 bases and 4 bases, with 11 bases remaining between them. In germline, CDR1 is SEHNR, CDR2 FQNEAQ (reference sequence). In DNA form, the CDR3 reads TGTGCCAGCAGCCCTTCGGGCGGCACTGAAGCTTTCTTT. This sequence encodes CASSPSGGTEAFF. The whole variable domain, filled in from reference TRBV7-9 and TRBJ1-1, reads DTGVSQNPRHKITKRGQNVTFRCDPISEHNRLYWYRQTLGQGPEFLTYFQNEAQLEKSRLLSDRFSAERPKGSFSTLEIQRTEQGDSAMYLCASSPSGGTEAFFGQGTRLTVV.

The V gene is TRBV15, the J gene TRBJ2-3; 7 bases align to TRBD2. CDR1 is LNHNV and CDR2 is YYDKDF in the germline V gene (reference sequence). Trimming removed 5 bases from V and 0 bases from J; junction bases left unmatched: 5. The CDR3 is 15 residues long. Here the CDR3 DNA reads TGTGCCACCAGCGGGAGGGCGGGGAGCACAGATACGCAGTATTTT. Its translation: CATSGRAGSTDTQYF. The full variable domain, rest sourced from reference TRBV15 and TRBJ2-3, is DAMVIQNPRYQVTQFGKPVTLSCSQTLNHNVMYWYQQKSSQAPKLLFHYYDKDFNNEADTPDNFQSRRPNTSFCFLDIRSPGLGDTAMYLCATSGRAGSTDTQYFGPGTRLTVL.

This chain links TRBV6-1 with TRBJ2-3, with TRBD2 identical over 10 bases. Per the germline V gene, CDR1 is MNHNS and CDR2 is SASEGT. There are 13 residues in the CDR3. J lost 6 bases, V lost 4 bases, and 1 base had no gene match. The CDR3 is CASSGGLADTQYF. CDR3 nucleotide sequence: TGTGCCAGCAGTGGGGGACTAGCGGATACGCAGTATTTT.

In this sample, this clonotype turned up a few times. The chain recombines TRBV12-3 or TRBV12-4 with TRBJ2-3, with 9 bases lining up with TRBD1. The CDR3 is made up of 17 amino acids. V gave up 5 bases and J gave up 0 bases; unmatched junction bases: 9. The CDR3 DNA follows: TGTGCCAGCAGTCCTACCGGGACAGGGTTTAGCACAGATACGCAGTATTTT. Its translation: CASSPTGTGFSTDTQYF.

This clonotype was observed a few times. The J gene is TRBJ2-5, the V gene TRBV7-9, with TRBD2 identical over 15 bases. Trimming cost V 5 bases and J 5 bases; bases outside gene matches: 9. The CDR3 covers 17 residues. From germline, CDR1 is SEHNR and CDR2 FQNEAQ (reference sequence). CDR3 in amino acids: CASSIEVGLAGGETQYF. In nucleotides, the CDR3 is TGTGCCAGCAGCATTGAAGTAGGACTAGCGGGAGGGGAGACCCAGTACTTC.

This clonotype was picked up a small number of times. The V call is TRBV13, the J call TRBJ1-2; a weak D match, TRBD1 (5 bases). The V gene's germline CDR1 is PRHDT and CDR2 FYEKMQ (reference sequence). The CDR3 covers 12 residues. The V end was cut by 0 bases, the J end by 8 bases, with 7 bases between. CDR3 protein: CASSLGGTGYTF. CDR3 nucleotides: TGTGCCAGCAGCTTAGGAGGGACCGGCTACACCTTC.

There are a few counts of this clonotype. This chain links TRBV25-1 with TRBJ1-2; D is ambiguous. CDR1 and CDR2 from the germline V gene are MGHDK and SYGVNS. The CDR3 has 11 amino acids. Deletions cut 10 bases from V and 8 bases from J, with 14 bases between. The CDR3 DNA reads TGTGCCATGCAGCACGGCGGGGGCTACACCTTC. Its translation is CAMQHGGGYTF.

This chain links TRBV27 with TRBJ2-7, with TRBD1 identical over 7 bases. Germline V gene lookup returns CDR1 MNHEY and CDR2 SMNVEV (reference sequence). V lost 6 bases to trimming and J lost 5 bases; unmatched junction nucleotides: 10. There are 14 residues in the CDR3. Here the CDR3 reads CASSETGIRHEQYF. Written as DNA, the CDR3 is TGTGCCAGCAGCGAGACAGGGATTCGGCACGAGCAGTACTTC.

The chain joins TRBV4-1 to TRBJ1-1; D remains unclear. The CDR3 loop spans 17 amino acids. Per the germline V gene, CDR1 is MGHRA and CDR2 is YSYEKL. V gave up 1 base and J gave up 0 bases, with 15 bases separating them. CDR3 loop: CASSQGETNRMNTEAFF. CDR3 DNA sequence: TGCGCCAGCAGCCAAGGGGAGACTAACCGAATGAACACTGAAGCTTTCTTT.

This clonotype was seen only a few times. The genes are TRBV19 and TRBJ1-4, with no clear D. The germline V gene has CDR1 LNHDA and CDR2 SQIVND (reference sequence). The CDR3 sequence is 13 residues long. Trimming stripped 7 bases from V and 2 bases from J, with 8 bases between. The CDR3 bases are TGTGCCAGTAAGCCGTCGACTAATGAAAAACTGTTTTTT. Translated: CASKPSTNEKLFF.

This clonotype appeared a few times. The CDR3 protein is CASSLYLTRLVLFYEQYF. For the CDR3, the DNA is TGTGCCAGCAGCCTATACCTAACAAGACTAGTACTATTCTACGAGCAGTACTTC. The rearrangement uses TRBV7-9 and TRBJ2-7, with D possibly matching TRBD2 (6 bases). Germline lookup yields CDR1 SEHNR and CDR2 FQNEAQ (reference sequence). The CDR3 runs to 18 residues. V shed 5 bases and J shed 3 bases, with 26 bases lying between them.

This clonotype was found a few times. The chain recombines TRBV14 with TRBJ2-5, with 7 positions matching TRBD1. Germline-derived CDR1 and CDR2 are SGHDN and FVKESK. Trimming at V came to 3 bases and at J to 5 bases, leaving 6 bases not matched to a gene. The CDR3 totals 14 residues. CDR3 amino acids: CASSHRQGWETQYF. The DNA of the CDR3 is TGTGCCAGCAGCCACCGACAGGGATGGGAGACCCAGTACTTC. The full variable domain, its missing parts supplied by reference TRBV14 and TRBJ2-5, is EAGVTQFPSHSVIEKGQTVTLRCDPISGHDNLYWYRRVMGKEIKFLLHFVKESKQDESGMPNNRFLAERTGGTYSTLKVQPAELEDSGVYFCASSHRQGWETQYFGPGTRLLVL.

In its sample, this clonotype was seen a few times. The CDR3 loop reads CASSDGTANIQYF. CDR3 in DNA: TGTGCCAGCAGCGATGGGACGGCAAACATTCAGTACTTC. The chain uses TRBV11-3 and TRBJ2-4; D might be TRBD1 or TRBD2, each matching 5 bases. V was clipped by 5 bases and J by 6 bases, with 11 bases between them. Germline V gene lookup returns CDR1 SGHNT and CDR2 YENEEA. The length of the CDR3 is 13 residues. The whole variable domain, filled in from reference TRBV11-3 and TRBJ2-4, reads EAGVVQSPRYKIIEKKQPVAFWCNPISGHNTLYWYLQNLGQGPELLIRYENEEAVDDSQLPKDRFSAERLKGVDSTLKIQPAELGDSAVYLCASSDGTANIQYFGAGTRLSVL.

This clonotype was observed a few times. The chain recombines TRBV12-3 or TRBV12-4 with TRBJ2-3, with 13 bases lining up with TRBD2. The J segment lost 4 bases and the V segment lost 3 bases, leaving 1 base of the junction unmatched. This CDR3 is 15 amino acids long. The CDR3 is CASSLTSGRSDTQYF. CDR3 sequence (DNA): TGTGCCAGCAGTTTGACTAGCGGGAGGTCAGATACGCAGTATTTT.

In its sample, this clonotype was seen once. V gene TRBV5-6 combines with J gene TRBJ2-7, with 7 positions matching TRBD1. Germline values: CDR1 SGHDT, CDR2 YYEEEE. The V segment lost 0 bases and the J segment 4 bases; nucleotides outside the gene matches: 4. This CDR3 contains 14 residues. The CDR3 loop reads CASSLVQGLYEQYF. As DNA, the CDR3 is TGTGCCAGCAGCTTGGTACAGGGGCTATACGAGCAGTACTTC.

This clonotype was counted only a few times. The chain employs TRBV6-2 or TRBV6-3 and TRBJ2-3; D uncertain. Germline CDR1 and CDR2: MNHEY and SVGEGT. V lost 4 bases and J 0 bases, leaving 11 bases between the germline ends. The CDR3 is made up of 15 amino acids. The CDR3 spells CASSLGSYSTDTQYF. CDR3 bases: TGTGCCAGCAGTTTGGGCAGCTATAGCACAGATACGCAGTATTTT.

This chain links TRBV4-1 with TRBJ1-5; the D gene is possibly TRBD1 (5 bases). The CDR3 covers 16 residues. V dropped 1 base and J dropped 7 bases, with 17 bases sitting between them. Germline lookup yields CDR1 MGHRA and CDR2 YSYEKL. The CDR3 loop is CASSQGGPLYSQPQHF. The CDR3 DNA is TGCGCCAGCAGCCAAGGGGGACCGTTATATTCACAGCCCCAGCATTTT.

Only a few counts were recorded for this clonotype. The chain is built from TRBV7-9 and TRBJ1-1, with D possibly matching TRBD1 (5 bases). Germline CDR1 is SEHNR and CDR2 is FQNEAQ (reference sequence). V lost 5 bases and J lost 7, with 17 bases in between. The CDR3 consists of 14 residues. The CDR3 region has the DNA TGTGCCAGCAGCCTGGGACCGACTTTTGGTGAAGCTTTCTTT. Its protein is CASSLGPTFGEAFF.

The J gene is TRBJ2-1, the V gene TRBV28, with 10 nucleotides matching TRBD2. The CDR3 totals 16 residues. From germline, CDR1 is MDHEN and CDR2 SYDVKM. The junction had 8 bases not matched to a gene; V was cut back by 1 base and J by 8 bases. CDR3 coding DNA: TGTGCCAGCAGTTTATATAGAGCGGGAGGGCCCTATGAGCAGTTCTTC. It yields the protein CASSLYRAGGPYEQFF.

This clonotype has more than one count but fewer than ten. The chain recombines TRBV20-1 with TRBJ2-3; D unclear. This CDR3 is built from 10 residues. The germline CDR1 and CDR2 sequences are DFQATT and SNEGSKA (reference sequence). The V end lost 4 bases, the J end lost 6 bases, and 5 bases lay between the germline ends. The CDR3 DNA is TGCAGTGCTACTTGGGATACGCAGTATTTT. Translated: CSATWDTQYF.

This clonotype was seen a handful of times. The V and J genes are TRBV30 and TRBJ2-7; 15 bases agree with TRBD2. The CDR3 loop spans 14 amino acids. Germline V gene sequence: CDR1 GTSNPN, CDR2 SVGIG (reference sequence). J was trimmed by 3 bases and V by 5 bases; bases with no gene match: 2. The CDR3 protein is CAWEGLAGGYEQYF. For the CDR3, the DNA is TGTGCCTGGGAGGGACTAGCGGGAGGCTACGAGCAGTACTTC.

The J gene is TRBJ2-3, the V gene TRBV2; 11 bases align to TRBD2. Looked up from germline, CDR1 is SNHLY and CDR2 is FYNNEI. The ends lost 6 bases at V and 2 bases at J; junction bases unmatched: 7. The CDR3 is 16 residues long. As DNA, the CDR3 is TGTGCCAGCAGACCTCTAGCGGGGGGCTTCACAGATACGCAGTATTTT. Translating gives CASRPLAGGFTDTQYF.

This clonotype was seen many times. The rearrangement links TRBV4-3 to TRBJ1-3, with D maybe TRBD1 (5 bases). The V and J ends lost 0 bases and 2 bases respectively, with 11 bases between them. CDR1 is LGHNA and CDR2 is YSLEER in the germline V gene. CDR3 length equals 16 residues. The CDR3 sequence is CASSQDWGSAGNTIYF. In DNA, the CDR3 is TGCGCCAGCAGCCAAGATTGGGGCAGTGCTGGAAACACCATATATTTT.

This clonotype is hyperexpanded in the sample. This sequence joins TRBV6-2 or TRBV6-3 and TRBJ1-1; D ambiguous. Germline V gene lookup returns CDR1 MNHEY and CDR2 SVGEGT. The CDR3 is 16 residues long. V shed 5 bases and J shed 6 bases, with 22 bases lying between them. The CDR3 region is CASSETVDGPRAEAFF. For the CDR3, the DNA is TGTGCCAGCAGTGAAACCGTTGATGGACCCCGGGCTGAAGCTTTCTTT.

This clonotype appeared a few times. This chain uses TRBV29-1 with TRBJ2-1, with a weak D call TRBD1 (5 bases). This CDR3 has 13 amino acids. Germline V gene sequence: CDR1 SQVTM, CDR2 ANQGSEA. V lost 5 bases, J lost 8 bases, and 16 bases lay in between. In DNA, the CDR3 is TGCAGCGTTACGGACATTCCCCGGGATGAGCAGTTCTTC. It specifies CSVTDIPRDEQFF.

The chain employs TRBV29-1 and TRBJ2-7; the D is unclear. CDR3 length: 14 residues. With 2 bases removed from V and 1 base from J, the gap between germline ends came to 12 bases. Germline V gene lookup returns CDR1 SQVTM and CDR2 ANQGSEA. As DNA, the CDR3 is TGCAGCGTTGAAAGTACAGACTCTTCCTACGAGCAGTACTTC. Residues: CSVESTDSSYEQYF.

This chain uses TRBV12-3 or TRBV12-4 with TRBJ1-5; D unresolved. The V gene lost 1 base and the J gene lost 2 bases, with 3 bases spanning the gap. The CDR3 runs 13 residues. The chain's CDR3 is CASSLDGNQPQHF. CDR3 in DNA: TGTGCCAGCAGTTTAGACGGCAATCAGCCCCAGCATTTT.